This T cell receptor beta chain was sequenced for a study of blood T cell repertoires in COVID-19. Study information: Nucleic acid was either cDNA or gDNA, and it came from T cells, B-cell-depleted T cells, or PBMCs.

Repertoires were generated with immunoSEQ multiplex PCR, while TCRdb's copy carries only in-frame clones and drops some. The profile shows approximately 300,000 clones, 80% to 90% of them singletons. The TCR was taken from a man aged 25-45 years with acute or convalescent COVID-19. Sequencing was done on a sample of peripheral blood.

This CDR3 reads CSVGGPGTNQPQHF. CDR3 coding DNA: TGCAGCGTAGGGGGCCCAGGAACCAATCAGCCCCAGCATTTT. V gene TRBV29-1 combines with J gene TRBJ1-5; 7 bases align to TRBD1. The germline V gene encodes CDR1 SQVTM and CDR2 ANQGSEA. With 6 bases clipped from V and 3 bases from J, the junction kept 8 bases outside the gene matches. This CDR3 has 14 residues.